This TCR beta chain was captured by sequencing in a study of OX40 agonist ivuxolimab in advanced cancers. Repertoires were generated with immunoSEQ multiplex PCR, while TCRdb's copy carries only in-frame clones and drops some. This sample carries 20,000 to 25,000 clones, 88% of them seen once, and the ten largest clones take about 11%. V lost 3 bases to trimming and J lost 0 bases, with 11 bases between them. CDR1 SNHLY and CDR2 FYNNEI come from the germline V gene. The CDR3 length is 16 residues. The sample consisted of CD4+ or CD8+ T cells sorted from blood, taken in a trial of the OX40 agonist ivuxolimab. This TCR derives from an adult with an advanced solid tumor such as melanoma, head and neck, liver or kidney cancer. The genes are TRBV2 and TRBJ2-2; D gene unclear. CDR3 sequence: CASSDGSHSNTGELFF. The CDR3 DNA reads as TGTGCCAGCAGTGACGGCAGCCACTCGAACACCGGGGAGCTGTTTTTT.